Listed below are T cell receptor beta chains from one sample, sequenced in a study of control samples from healthy donors and cancer patients. The assay was immunoSEQ multiplex PCR, and TCRdb's table has in-frame clones only and misses some. The table includes fewer than 200,000 clones, over 85% detected once. The sequencing input was blood. These receptors all come from a man between 25 and 39 years old in good health. The CDR3 runs from the conserved cysteine through the conserved F or W. Fields, in order: clone size, D gene, J gene, V gene, CDR3 DNA, CDR3 protein. The D gene is left open where the match is weak. Only part of the rows carry a size: once, few, many, or a class if the clone is expanded.

size: -
D: TRBD2
J: TRBJ2-1
V: TRBV30
DNA: TGTGCCTGGAGACCTAGCGGGAGGGGCTCCTACAATGAGCAGTTCTTC
CDR3: CAWRPSGRGSYNEQFF

size: once
D: -
J: TRBJ1-2
V: TRBV7-9
DNA: TGTGCCAGCAGCTTAAGTAGTAGCGGCTACACCTTC
CDR3: CASSLSSSGYTF

size: -
D: TRBD1
J: TRBJ1-3
V: TRBV10-3
DNA: TGTGCCATCAGTGCGGGAAGGGGGCAAGGAAACACCATATATTTT
CDR3: CAISAGRGQGNTIYF

size: few
D: -
J: TRBJ1-1
V: TRBV19
DNA: TGTGCCAGTAAGGGAGTGGGGGCATCGATCAACACTGAAGCTTTCTTT
CDR3: CASKGVGASINTEAFF

size: once
D: -
J: TRBJ2-5
V: TRBV6-6
DNA: TGTGCCAGCAGGGCTTTTGAGACCCAGTACTTC
CDR3: CASRAFETQYF

size: -
D: -
J: TRBJ2-7
V: TRBV6-2/TRBV6-3
DNA: TGTGCCAGCAGTTACTCGTGGGCAGGGTTGTTCGAGCAGTACTTC
CDR3: CASSYSWAGLFEQYF

size: -
D: TRBD2
J: TRBJ2-3
V: TRBV4-1
DNA: TGCGCCAGCAGCCCCTCTAGCGGGAGAGGGACAGATACGCAGTATTTT
CDR3: CASSPSSGRGTDTQYF

size: once
D: -
J: TRBJ1-5
V: TRBV12-3/TRBV12-4
DNA: TGTGCCAGCAGTTTGACAGCCAATCAGCCCCAGCATTTT
CDR3: CASSLTANQPQHF

size: -
D: -
J: TRBJ2-5
V: TRBV6-2/TRBV6-3
DNA: TGTGCCAGCAGTTTCCCACTTTTGGAGACCCAGTACTTC
CDR3: CASSFPLLETQYF

size: -
D: -
J: TRBJ2-7
V: TRBV11-2
DNA: TGTGCCAGCAGCGTGCCAAGGGGGGGAAGCGTCGAGCAGTACTTC
CDR3: CASSVPRGGSVEQYF

size: -
D: -
J: TRBJ1-5
V: TRBV20-1
DNA: TGCAGTGCTAGTGGGGACACGTATCAGCCCCAGCATTTT
CDR3: CSASGDTYQPQHF

size: -
D: -
J: TRBJ2-2
V: TRBV29-1
DNA: TGCAGCGTTGAAGATCAAGCCAGAGGGGAGCTGTTTTTT
CDR3: CSVEDQARGELFF

size: -
D: -
J: TRBJ1-6
V: TRBV2
DNA: TGTGCCAGCAATGGCGAAGGGAGAAAGAAAAATTCACCCCTCCACTTT
CDR3: CASNGEGRKKNSPLHF

size: -
D: -
J: TRBJ1-5
V: TRBV5-8
DNA: TGTGCCAGCAGACTTGGGCCCGTAGGACAGCCCCAGCATTTT
CDR3: CASRLGPVGQPQHF